The entry below gives a single T cell receptor (beta chain) sequence along with its context. The data stem from a study of multiple sclerosis patients with progressive multifocal leukoencephalopathy. Noted time point: about 13 months of natalizumab therapy. T1 and T2 blood were collected at 6 and 12 months of natalizumab. Each PCR contained spiked synthetic TR CDR3 controls spanning every V-J pairing. The method was immunoSEQ multiplex PCR; TCRdb's version includes in-frame clones alone and lacks a portion of them. The sample has tens of thousands of clones; nearly 90% are singletons. Germline V lookup: CDR1 MNHNS, CDR2 SASEGT. This CDR3 has 17 amino acids. J gave up 7 bases and V 0 bases, and 10 bases lay outside the gene matches.

This receptor was taken from a human donor with multiple sclerosis. The chain carries TRBV6-1 and TRBJ2-1, with 9 bases lining up with TRBD2. Sequences were derived from PBMCs, sampled from a patient treated with natalizumab. This chain's CDR3 is CASSEAGGGASANEQFF. The CDR3 DNA sequence: TGTGCCAGCAGTGAAGCTGGCGGGGGGGCCTCTGCTAATGAGCAGTTCTTC.